This TCR beta chain originates from a study of beta chain features in type 1 diabetes. As for this clone: Its antigen is still unknown.

What was sequenced were expressed TCRB transcripts, since all of the isolated RNA had been reverse transcribed. Here immunoSEQ multiplex PCR was the method, and the copy in TCRdb shows in-frame clones only, minus some. Among 310,000 or so clones, 14% to 15% were seen once, and the ten largest hold around 0.015%. Trimming at V came to 4 bases and at J to 3 bases, leaving 5 bases not matched to a gene. Looked up from germline, CDR1 is MNHEY and CDR2 is SVGAGI. There are 14 residues in the CDR3. Study results and limitations: The cDNA sequencing approach could over-represent high-TCR-expressing cells. VDJ junctions in type 1 diabetes patients carried more deletions and fewer insertions. In every one of the four CD4+ subsets, TCRB CDR3s were moderately but significantly shorter in Type 1 diabetes patients. HLA effects on TCRB rearrangement stayed unresolved here.

A single heparinised draw of about 120 mL on average was taken per donor. The receptor was isolated from a man aged 18-30 years with type 1 diabetes. The chain carries TRBV6-5 and TRBJ2-7, with TRBD2 matching over 8 bases. Material: naive CD4+ T cells from blood. The CDR3 DNA is TGTGCCAGCAGTTCTCGGGAGGGCCTCTACGAGCAGTACTTC. Amino acid sequence: CASSSREGLYEQYF.